This T cell receptor (beta chain) was obtained from a study of CD8+ T cells in alopecia areata. Whole-study results and caveats: Scalp sequencing captures resident alphabeta T cells of normal skin too. Scalp clonality, along with expanded CD8+ clones among the top 100, was significantly decreased by tofacitinib. TCR sharing across patients was less clear than in mice, possibly HLA-related.

Germline V gene lookup returns CDR1 SGHNT and CDR2 YYREEE (reference sequence). With 0 bases removed from V and 11 bases from J, the gap between germline ends came to 17 bases. This CDR3 is built from 14 residues. As to this clone: Its cognate antigen is unknown.

Reverse transcribed after extraction, RNA yielded cDNA as the sequencing template. Sequenced by immunoSEQ multiplex PCR; TCRdb stores in-frame clones only, minus some. The data show 110,000 to 150,000 clones, 85% to 90% seen once. Treatment denoted: oral pan-JAK inhibitor, 5-10 mg twice daily. Lesional scalp punch biopsies and peripheral blood were collected from alopecia areata patients. The source material was CD8+ T cells sorted from blood, sampled at week 4, from a patient treated with tofacitinib. This sequence originates from a human donor with alopecia areata. The chain has TRBV5-4 and TRBJ1-1, with a possible D match to TRBD1 (6 bases). CDR3 bases: TGTGCCAGCAGCTTGGCCGAGGGGGGGCCTGGGGCTTTCTTT. Translating it yields CASSLAEGGPGAFF.